Following are 2 T cell receptor beta chains from one sample sequenced in a study of blood T cell repertoires in COVID-19. TCRdb's table, derived via immunoSEQ multiplex PCR, lists solely in-frame clones and lacks some. This table has some 150,000 clones, 80% to 85% appearing once. Sequenced input: PBMCs or T cells enriched from blood (not recorded which). Every receptor here comes from a woman in her 50s who had been exposed to COVID-19.

The gene calls are TRBV19 and TRBJ1-5, with D maybe TRBD1 (5 bases). The CDR3 runs 15 residues. The germline CDR1 and CDR2 sequences are LNHDA and SQIVND (reference sequence). The V end was cut by 5 bases, the J end by 3 bases, with 14 bases between. DNA for the CDR3: TGTGCCAGTAGTGACGGGGGACGGATCAATCAGCCCCAGCATTTT. It translates to CASSDGGRINQPQHF.

V usage is TRBV19 and J usage is TRBJ2-4; 10 positions agree with TRBD1. Unmatched junction bases numbered 6, after V lost 8 bases and J lost 5 bases. CDR1 LNHDA and CDR2 SQIVND come from the germline V gene (reference sequence). The CDR3 length is 14 residues. The CDR3, as DNA: TGTGCCAGTGCGGGGACAGGGGACGAAAACATTCAGTACTTC. Protein: CASAGTGDENIQYF.